This is a list of T cell receptor beta chains from one sample in a study of T cell changes during pregnancy in multiple sclerosis. TCRdb's table, derived via immunoSEQ multiplex PCR, lists solely in-frame clones and lacks some. The table has 37,000 or so clones, about 88% seen once. The sample consisted of CD4+ T cells from peripheral blood mononuclear cells, taken in the first trimester of pregnancy. Every receptor here comes from a female donor with multiple sclerosis, enrolled in a pregnancy study. CDR3s include the opening cysteine and the closing phenylalanine or tryptophan. Fields, in order: V gene, clone size, D gene, J gene, CDR3 length, CDR3 DNA, CDR3 protein. The D gene is left open where the match is weak. Clone size is shown for a subset of rows, as once, few, many or a class of expanded clone.

v_gene: TRBV18
abundance: NA
d_gene: NA
j_gene: TRBJ2-7
len: 13
CDR3nt: TGTGCCAGCTCACGCGACCGGGACTCCGAGCAGTACTTC
CDR3aa: CASSRDRDSEQYF

v_gene: TRBV5-1
abundance: NA
d_gene: TRBD1
j_gene: TRBJ1-5
len: 16
CDR3nt: TGCGCCAGCAGCTTGGGCCCAGGGGGTGGCAATCAGCCCCAGCATTTT
CDR3aa: CASSLGPGGGNQPQHF

v_gene: TRBV12-5
abundance: NA
d_gene: TRBD1
j_gene: TRBJ2-7
len: 15
CDR3nt: TGTGCTAGTGGTTGGTCAGGGGGCAGGTCCTACGAGCAGTACTTC
CDR3aa: CASGWSGGRSYEQYF

v_gene: TRBV19
abundance: NA
d_gene: TRBD1
j_gene: TRBJ1-4
len: 15
CDR3nt: TGTGCCAGTAGTCCCGGGACAGGGGGTAATGAAAAACTGTTTTTT
CDR3aa: CASSPGTGGNEKLFF

v_gene: TRBV7-9
abundance: NA
d_gene: NA
j_gene: TRBJ1-4
len: 15
CDR3nt: TGTGCCAGCAGCTTCACCGGACAGCTTAATGAAAAACTGTTTTTT
CDR3aa: CASSFTGQLNEKLFF

v_gene: TRBV18
abundance: NA
d_gene: TRBD2
j_gene: TRBJ2-3
len: 15
CDR3nt: TGTGCCAGCTCACCACCGTATAGCGGGAGTGATACGCAGTATTTT
CDR3aa: CASSPPYSGSDTQYF

v_gene: TRBV1
abundance: few
d_gene: NA
j_gene: TRBJ2-1
len: 20
CDR3nt: TGCACCAGCAGCCACAAGGGCAGCGGCAATGGCGCAATTTCCTACAATGAGCAGTTCTTC
CDR3aa: CTSSHKGSGNGAISYNEQFF

v_gene: TRBV30
abundance: once
d_gene: NA
j_gene: TRBJ2-7
len: 15
CDR3nt: TGTGCCTGGGACCAGGGTCTTCGTGGAAACTACGAGCAGTACTTC
CDR3aa: CAWDQGLRGNYEQYF

v_gene: TRBV7-8
abundance: many
d_gene: NA
j_gene: TRBJ2-4
len: 15
CDR3nt: TGTGCCAGCAGCAAGGGACAAATAAAATGGGACATTCAGTACTTC
CDR3aa: CASSKGQIKWDIQYF

v_gene: TRBV7-9
abundance: NA
d_gene: TRBD1
j_gene: TRBJ2-7
len: 14
CDR3nt: TGTGCCAGCAGCTGGGTCGGAGACAGGGGAAGGAAGTACTTC
CDR3aa: CASSWVGDRGRKYF

v_gene: TRBV7-9
abundance: NA
d_gene: NA
j_gene: TRBJ2-7
len: 14
CDR3nt: TGTGCCAGCAGCTTCGGGAGCGGCACCTACGAGCAGTACTTC
CDR3aa: CASSFGSGTYEQYF

v_gene: TRBV27
abundance: NA
d_gene: NA
j_gene: TRBJ1-2
len: 13
CDR3nt: TGTGCCAGCAGTTTACTGGGGCCCTATGGCTACACCTTC
CDR3aa: CASSLLGPYGYTF

v_gene: TRBV6-1
abundance: NA
d_gene: TRBD1
j_gene: TRBJ1-1
len: 13
CDR3nt: TGTGCCAGCAGGGGGACAGCCAACACTGAAGCTTTCTTT
CDR3aa: CASRGTANTEAFF

v_gene: TRBV27
abundance: NA
d_gene: NA
j_gene: TRBJ2-6
len: 15
CDR3nt: TGTGCCAGCAGTCCCAGAATCTCTGGGGCCAACGTCCTGACTTTC
CDR3aa: CASSPRISGANVLTF

v_gene: TRBV5-6
abundance: NA
d_gene: NA
j_gene: TRBJ2-3
len: 16
CDR3nt: TGTGCCAGCAGCTTGACGCGGGACCCTTCCACAGATACGCAGTATTTT
CDR3aa: CASSLTRDPSTDTQYF

v_gene: TRBV6-5
abundance: few
d_gene: NA
j_gene: TRBJ2-2
len: 16
CDR3nt: TGTGCCAGCAGTTACCCGTTCGGCGGGAACACCGGGGAGCTGTTTTTT
CDR3aa: CASSYPFGGNTGELFF